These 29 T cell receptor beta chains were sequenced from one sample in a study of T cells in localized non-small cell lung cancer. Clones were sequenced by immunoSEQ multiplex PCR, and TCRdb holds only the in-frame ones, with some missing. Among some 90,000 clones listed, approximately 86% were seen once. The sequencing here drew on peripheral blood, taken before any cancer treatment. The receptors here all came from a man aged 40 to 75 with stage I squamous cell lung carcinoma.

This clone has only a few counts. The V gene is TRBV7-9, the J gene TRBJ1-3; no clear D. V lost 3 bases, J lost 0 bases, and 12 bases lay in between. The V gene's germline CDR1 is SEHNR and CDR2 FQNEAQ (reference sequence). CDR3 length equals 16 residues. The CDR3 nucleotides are TGTGCCAGCAGCTTTGAGGCACGCTTCTCTGGAAACACCATATATTTT. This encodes CASSFEARFSGNTIYF.

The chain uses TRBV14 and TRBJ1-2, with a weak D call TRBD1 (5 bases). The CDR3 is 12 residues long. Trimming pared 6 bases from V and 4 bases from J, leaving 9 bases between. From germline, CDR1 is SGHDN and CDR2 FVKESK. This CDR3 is CASRGVGYGYTF. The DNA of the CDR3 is TGTGCCAGCAGAGGGGTCGGCTATGGCTACACCTTC.

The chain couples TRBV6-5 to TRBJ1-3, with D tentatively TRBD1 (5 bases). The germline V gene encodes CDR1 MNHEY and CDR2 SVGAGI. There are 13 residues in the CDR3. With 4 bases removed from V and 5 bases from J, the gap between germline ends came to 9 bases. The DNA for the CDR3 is TGTGCCAGCAGTTCGGGACGGAGAAACACCATATATTTT. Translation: CASSSGRRNTIYF.

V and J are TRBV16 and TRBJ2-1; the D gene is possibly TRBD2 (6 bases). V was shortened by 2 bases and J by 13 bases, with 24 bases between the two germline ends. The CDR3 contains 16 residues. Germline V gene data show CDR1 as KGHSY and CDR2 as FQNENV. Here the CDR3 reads CASSQTPDPRRGGQFF. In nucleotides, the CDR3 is TGTGCCAGCAGCCAAACACCCGACCCCAGGAGGGGAGGACAGTTCTTC.

The CDR3 loop reads CASSQDPSGQAEANYGYTF. CDR3 nucleotides: TGTGCCAGCAGCCAAGATCCCAGTGGACAGGCTGAAGCTAACTATGGCTACACCTTC. V is TRBV4-2 and J is TRBJ1-2; 7 bases map to TRBD1. V was pared by 0 bases and J by 0 bases, with 13 bases of the junction left unmatched. Germline V CDR1 and CDR2: LGHNA, YNFKEQ. This CDR3 has 19 residues.

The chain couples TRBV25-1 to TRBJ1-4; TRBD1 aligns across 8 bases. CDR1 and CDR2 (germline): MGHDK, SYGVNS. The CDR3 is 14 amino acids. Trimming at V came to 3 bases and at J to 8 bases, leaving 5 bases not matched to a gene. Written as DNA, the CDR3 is TGTGCCAGCAGTGACAAGACAGGGGTAGAAAAACTGTTTTTT. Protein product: CASSDKTGVEKLFF.

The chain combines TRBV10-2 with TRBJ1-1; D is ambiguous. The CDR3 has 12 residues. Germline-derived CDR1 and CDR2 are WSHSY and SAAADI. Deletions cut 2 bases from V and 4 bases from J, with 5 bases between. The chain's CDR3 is CASSEGPTEAFF. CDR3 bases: TGCGCCAGCAGTGAGGGACCCACTGAAGCTTTCTTT.

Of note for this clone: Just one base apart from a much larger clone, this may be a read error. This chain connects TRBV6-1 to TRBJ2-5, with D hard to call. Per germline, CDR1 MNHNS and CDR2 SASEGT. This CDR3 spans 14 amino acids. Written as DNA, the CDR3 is TGTGCCAGCAGTGAAGGTCTGAGTCAAGAGATCCAGTACTTC. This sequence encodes CASSEGLSQEIQYF.

CDR3 sequence (DNA): TGCGCCAGCAGCCTTGGGACAGAGATTCAAGGGAAGACCCAGTACTTC. This codes for CASSLGTEIQGKTQYF. The V and J genes are TRBV4-1 and TRBJ2-5, with 7 bases identical to TRBD1. This CDR3 has 16 amino acids. Trimming at V came to 4 bases and at J to 6 bases, leaving 14 bases not matched to a gene. Per the germline V gene, CDR1 is MGHRA and CDR2 is YSYEKL.

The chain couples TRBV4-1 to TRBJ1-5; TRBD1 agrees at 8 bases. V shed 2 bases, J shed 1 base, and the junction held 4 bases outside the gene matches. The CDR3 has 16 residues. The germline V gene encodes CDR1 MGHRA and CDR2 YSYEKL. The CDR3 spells CASSQQGAASNQPQHF. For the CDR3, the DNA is TGCGCCAGCAGCCAACAGGGGGCGGCGAGCAATCAGCCCCAGCATTTT.

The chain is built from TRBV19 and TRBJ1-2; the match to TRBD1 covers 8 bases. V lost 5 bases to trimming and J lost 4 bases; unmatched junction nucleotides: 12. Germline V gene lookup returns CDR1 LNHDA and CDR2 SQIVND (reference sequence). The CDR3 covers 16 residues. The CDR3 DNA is TGTGCCAGTAGTCCCCAACCGGTCGGGACAGGCTATGGCTACACCTTC. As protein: CASSPQPVGTGYGYTF. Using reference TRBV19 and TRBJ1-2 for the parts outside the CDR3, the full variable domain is DGGITQSPKYLFRKEGQNVTLSCEQNLNHDAMYWYRQDPGQGLRLIYYSQIVNDFQKGDIAEGYSVSREKKESFPLTVTSAQKNPTAFYLCASSPQPVGTGYGYTFGSGTRLTVV.

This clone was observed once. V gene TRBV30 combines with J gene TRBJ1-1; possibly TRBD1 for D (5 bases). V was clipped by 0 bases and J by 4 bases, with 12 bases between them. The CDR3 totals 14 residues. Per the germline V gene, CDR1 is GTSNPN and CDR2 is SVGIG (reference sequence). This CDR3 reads CAWSVLIGATEAFF. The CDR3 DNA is TGTGCCTGGAGTGTACTGATTGGGGCCACTGAAGCTTTCTTT. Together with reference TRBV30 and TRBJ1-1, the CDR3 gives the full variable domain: SQTIHQWPATLVQPVGSPLSLECTVEGTSNPNLYWYRQAAGRGLQLLFYSVGIGQISSEVPQNLSASRPQDRQFILSSKKLLLSDSGFYLCAWSVLIGATEAFFGQGTRLTVV.

CDR3 coding DNA: TGCGCCAGCAGCCAACTGGGACTCGCTGGAAACACCATATATTTT. This translates into CASSQLGLAGNTIYF. The rearrangement uses TRBV4-1 and TRBJ1-3, with a weak D call TRBD1 (5 bases). The germline V gene encodes CDR1 MGHRA and CDR2 YSYEKL. The V end lost 2 bases, the J end lost 2 bases, and 10 bases lay between the germline ends. The CDR3 is 15 amino acids.

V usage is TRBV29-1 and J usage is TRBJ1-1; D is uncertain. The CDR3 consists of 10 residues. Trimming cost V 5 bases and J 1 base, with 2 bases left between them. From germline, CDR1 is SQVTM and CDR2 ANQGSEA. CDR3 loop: CSVTNTEAFF. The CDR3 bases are TGCAGCGTTACGAACACTGAAGCTTTCTTT. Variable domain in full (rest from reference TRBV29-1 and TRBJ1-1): SAVISQKPSRDICQRGTSLTIQCQVDSQVTMMFWYRQQPGQSLTLIATANQGSEATYESGFVIDKFPISRPNLTFSTLTVSNMSPEDSSIYLCSVTNTEAFFGQGTRLTVV.

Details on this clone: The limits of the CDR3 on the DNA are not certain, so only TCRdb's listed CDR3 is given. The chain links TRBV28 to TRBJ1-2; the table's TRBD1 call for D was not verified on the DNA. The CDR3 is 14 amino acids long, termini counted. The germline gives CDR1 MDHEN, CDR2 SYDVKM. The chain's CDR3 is CASSSSGRGYGYTF.

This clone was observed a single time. This CDR3 is CASSPSRGLVHEQYF. DNA for the CDR3: TGTGCCAGCTCACCAAGTAGGGGATTAGTCCACGAGCAGTACTTC. The V call is TRBV18, the J call TRBJ2-7; tentative D call: TRBD1 (5 bases). The germline V and J ends were trimmed by 2 bases and 5 bases, with 16 bases remaining between them. The CDR3 is 15 amino acids. CDR1 and CDR2 (germline): KGHSH, LQKENI.

CDR3 nucleotide sequence: TGTGCCAGCTCACCACCTAGCGGGTGGGACGATGAGCAGTTCTTC. Encoded protein: CASSPPSGWDDEQFF. The rearrangement joins TRBV18 to TRBJ2-1, with 7 positions matching TRBD2. Trimming took 0 bases from V and 8 from J; bases not matched to a gene: 7. In germline, CDR1 is KGHSH, CDR2 LQKENI. The CDR3 spans 15 residues.

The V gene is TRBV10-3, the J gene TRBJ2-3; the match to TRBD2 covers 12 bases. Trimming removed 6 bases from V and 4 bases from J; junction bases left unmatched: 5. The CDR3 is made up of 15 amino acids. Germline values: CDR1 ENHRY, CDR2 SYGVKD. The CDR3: CAISSSGGAADTQYF. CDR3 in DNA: TGTGCCATCAGCTCTAGCGGGGGGGCCGCAGATACGCAGTATTTT.

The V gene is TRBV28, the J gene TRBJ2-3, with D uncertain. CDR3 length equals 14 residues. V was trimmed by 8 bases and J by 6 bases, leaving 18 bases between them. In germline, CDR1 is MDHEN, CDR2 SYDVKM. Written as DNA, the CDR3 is TGTGCCAGCGGTGCAGGAACCTCAGGCGATACGCAGTATTTT. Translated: CASGAGTSGDTQYF.

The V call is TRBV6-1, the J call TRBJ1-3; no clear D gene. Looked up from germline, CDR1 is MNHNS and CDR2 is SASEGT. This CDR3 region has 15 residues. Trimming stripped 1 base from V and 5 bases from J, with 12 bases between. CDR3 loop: CASSEVSAGRNTIYF. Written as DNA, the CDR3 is TGTGCCAGCAGTGAAGTTTCGGCAGGAAGAAACACCATATATTTT.

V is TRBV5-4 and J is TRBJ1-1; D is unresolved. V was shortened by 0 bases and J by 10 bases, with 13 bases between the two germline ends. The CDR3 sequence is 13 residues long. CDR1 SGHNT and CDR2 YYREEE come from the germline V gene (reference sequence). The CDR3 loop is CASSLAAGSRAFF. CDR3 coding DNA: TGTGCCAGCAGCTTGGCCGCTGGGTCGAGAGCTTTCTTT. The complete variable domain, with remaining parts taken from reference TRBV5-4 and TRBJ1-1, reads ETGVTQSPTHLIKTRGQQVTLRCSSQSGHNTVSWYQQALGQGPQFIFQYYREEENGRGNFPPRFSGLQFPNYSSELNVNALELDDSALYLCASSLAAGSRAFFGQGTRLTVV.

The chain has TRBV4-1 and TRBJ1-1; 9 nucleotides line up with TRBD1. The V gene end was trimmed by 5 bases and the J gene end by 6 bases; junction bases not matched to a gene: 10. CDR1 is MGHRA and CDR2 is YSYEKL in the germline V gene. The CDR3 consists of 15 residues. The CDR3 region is CASSGRGQGRSEAFF. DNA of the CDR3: TGCGCCAGCAGCGGCAGGGGACAGGGTAGGTCTGAAGCTTTCTTT.

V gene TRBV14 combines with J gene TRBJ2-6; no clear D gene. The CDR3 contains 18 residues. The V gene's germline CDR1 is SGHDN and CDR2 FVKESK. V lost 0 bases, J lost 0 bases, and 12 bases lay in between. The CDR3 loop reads CASSQEARILSGANVLTF. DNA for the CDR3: TGTGCCAGCAGCCAAGAAGCCCGAATCCTCTCTGGGGCCAACGTCCTGACTTTC.

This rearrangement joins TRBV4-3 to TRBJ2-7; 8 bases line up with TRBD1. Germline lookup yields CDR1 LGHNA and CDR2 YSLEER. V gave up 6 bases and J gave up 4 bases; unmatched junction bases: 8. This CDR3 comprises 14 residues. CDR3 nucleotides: TGCGCCAGCAGTCCCGGGACAGGTGCATACGAGCAGTACTTC. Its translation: CASSPGTGAYEQYF.

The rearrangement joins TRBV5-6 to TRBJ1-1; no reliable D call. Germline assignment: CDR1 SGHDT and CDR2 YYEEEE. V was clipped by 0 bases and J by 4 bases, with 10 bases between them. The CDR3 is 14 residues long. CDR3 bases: TGTGCCAGCAGCTTGGGGCAGCGAAGCACTGAAGCTTTCTTT. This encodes CASSLGQRSTEAFF.

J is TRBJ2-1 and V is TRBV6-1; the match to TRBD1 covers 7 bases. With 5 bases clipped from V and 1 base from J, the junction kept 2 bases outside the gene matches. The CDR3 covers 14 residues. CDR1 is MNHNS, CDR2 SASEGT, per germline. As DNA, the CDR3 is TGTGCCAGCAGTCCGGGACAGTCCTACAATGAGCAGTTCTTC. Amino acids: CASSPGQSYNEQFF.

DNA of the CDR3: TGTGCCAGCAGTTTGGTGAGGACAAATGAGCAGTTCTTC. Amino acid sequence: CASSLVRTNEQFF. The V gene is TRBV27, the J gene TRBJ2-1; tentatively, D is TRBD1 (5 bases). Germline V lookup: CDR1 MNHEY, CDR2 SMNVEV (reference sequence). Trimming cost V 3 bases and J 7 bases, with 10 bases left between them. The CDR3 spans 13 residues.

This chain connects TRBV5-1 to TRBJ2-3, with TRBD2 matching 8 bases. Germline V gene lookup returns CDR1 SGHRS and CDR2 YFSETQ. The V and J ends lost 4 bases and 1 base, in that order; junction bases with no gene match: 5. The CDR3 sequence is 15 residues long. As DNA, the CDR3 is TGCGCCAGCAGCCCCGGAGCGGGGGGCACAGATACGCAGTATTTT. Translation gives CASSPGAGGTDTQYF. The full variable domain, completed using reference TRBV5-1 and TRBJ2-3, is KAGVTQTPRYLIKTRGQQVTLSCSPISGHRSVSWYQQTPGQGLQFLFEYFSETQRNKGNFPGRFSGRQFSNSRSEMNVSTLELGDSALYLCASSPGAGGTDTQYFGPGTRLTVL.

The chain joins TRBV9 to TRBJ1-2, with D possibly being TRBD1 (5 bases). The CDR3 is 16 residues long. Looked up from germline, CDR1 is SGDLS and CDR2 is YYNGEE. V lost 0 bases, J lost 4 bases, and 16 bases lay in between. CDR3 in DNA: TGTGCCAGCAGCGTAGTTCCGACGGCGGGGGGCTATGGCTACACCTTC. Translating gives CASSVVPTAGGYGYTF.